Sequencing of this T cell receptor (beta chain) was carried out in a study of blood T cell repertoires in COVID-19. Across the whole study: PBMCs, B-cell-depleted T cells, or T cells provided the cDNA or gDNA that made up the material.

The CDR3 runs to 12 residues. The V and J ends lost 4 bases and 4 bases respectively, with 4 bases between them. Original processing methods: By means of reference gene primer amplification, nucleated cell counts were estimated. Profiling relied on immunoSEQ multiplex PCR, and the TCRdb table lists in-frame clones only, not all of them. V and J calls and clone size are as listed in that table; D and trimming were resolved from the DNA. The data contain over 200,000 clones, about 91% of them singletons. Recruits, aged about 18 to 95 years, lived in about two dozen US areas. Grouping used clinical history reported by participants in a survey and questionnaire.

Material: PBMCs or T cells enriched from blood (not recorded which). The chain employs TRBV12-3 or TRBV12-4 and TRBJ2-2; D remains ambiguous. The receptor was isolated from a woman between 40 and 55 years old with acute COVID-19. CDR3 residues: CASSSRTGELFF. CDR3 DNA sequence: TGTGCCAGCAGTTCTCGCACCGGGGAGCTGTTTTTT.